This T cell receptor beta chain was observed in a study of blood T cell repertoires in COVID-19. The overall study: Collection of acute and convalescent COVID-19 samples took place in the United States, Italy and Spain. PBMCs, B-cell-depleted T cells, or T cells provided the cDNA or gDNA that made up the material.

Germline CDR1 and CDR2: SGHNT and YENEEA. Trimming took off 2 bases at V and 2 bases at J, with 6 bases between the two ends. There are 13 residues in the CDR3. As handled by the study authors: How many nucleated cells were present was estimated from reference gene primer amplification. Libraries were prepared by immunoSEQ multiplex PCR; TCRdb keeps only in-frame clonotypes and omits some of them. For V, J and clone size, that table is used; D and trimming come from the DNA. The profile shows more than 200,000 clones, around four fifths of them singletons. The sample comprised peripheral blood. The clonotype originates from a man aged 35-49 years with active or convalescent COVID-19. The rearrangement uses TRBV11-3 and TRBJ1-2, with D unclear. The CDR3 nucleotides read TGTGCCAGCAGCTTACGAGGGAACTATGGCTACACCTTC. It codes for CASSLRGNYGYTF.